This TCR beta chain was identified during a study of CD8+CD57+ T cells in acquired aplastic anemia. By flow cytometry, patients selected for sequencing had shown an expansion of CD8+CD57+ cells. The study profiled TCR beta VDJ and CDR3 using genomic DNA as template. TCRdb re-derived calls from the reads in MiXCR, one entry per CDR3 protein. The table has fewer than 250,000 distinct CDR3 sequences, roughly half seen once; the top ten hold 7.8%. This clonotype was seen only once. Source material: sorted CD4+, CD8+, or CD8+CD57+ T cells (not recorded which) from PBMCs. The clonotype comes from a human donor with aplastic anemia.

DNA of the CDR3: TGCAGTGCGGGAAACAGGAAGACTAGCACAGATACGCAGTATTTT. Protein sequence: CSAGNRKTSTDTQYF. V is TRBV20-1 and J is TRBJ2-3; a possible D gene is TRBD1 (5 bases). Germline CDR1 and CDR2: DFQATT and SNEGSKA (reference sequence). V lost 6 bases and J 0 bases, leaving 16 bases between the germline ends. There are 15 residues in the CDR3.